The sequence of this T cell receptor beta chain was determined in a study of human T cells and chemical hapten exposure (dated by TCRdb to the early 2020s). Study-level background: For sensitization, 2% DPC in acetone was applied to an approximately 2 cm by approximately 2 cm area of upper inner arm skin. Throughout the roughly 24-week study period, patients were also given weekly therapeutic DPC doses on the scalp. Patch tests used Finn chambers with 0.01% DPC on the upper back, scored after 6 days by International Contact Dermatitis Research Group standards. Most of the patients in the cohort were female, and the cohort covered alopecia areata with under or over 50% scalp involvement, alopecia totalis and alopecia universalis. Libraries were pooled for sequencing, and per-sample TCR yields varied mainly because of small differences in library volumes within the pool. This study followed changes in the peripheral blood TCR repertoire in vivo during primary and secondary sensitization of alopecia patients to the hapten diphenylcyclopropenone (DPC). Blood was sampled from patients pre-sensitization (week 0) and at 2, 6 and about 24 weeks after DPC sensitization. For TCR sequencing, blood came from some 31 alopecia patients at anywhere from one to four time points (pre-sensitization, 2, 6 and 24 weeks).

The library was made by RACE. TCRdb records NextSeq 500 as the sequencer. During library preparation, unique molecular identifiers were attached to individual cDNA molecules so that TCRs could be counted quantitatively and reproducibly. Both TCR alpha and TCR beta chains were sequenced from each blood RNA sample. As for the original processing: Samples had a median of roughly 99,000 TCRs, with a range from about 23,224 to 700,000. The Decombinator software suite was used to annotate the V, J and CDR3 of the TCR reads. To make PS versus PT1 abundance plots, every sample was subsampled to the same number of TCRs (28,000). TCRs were defined as expanded if absent before sensitization and observed at least eight times at the 2-week time point. TCRdb reworked the public reads: Q25 trimming with fastp, MiXCR clone assembly, productive beta chains retained. Each record represents a unique CDR3 protein, reported with the most common genes and DNA among its rows. The V and J calls reflect TCRdb's pipeline rather than the authors' work. The sample table contains approximately 350,000 distinct CDR3 sequences; only one count was recorded for around 6% of them. The top ten clonotypes cover around 5.8% of the sample.

Per the publication, the time point label means: patch test 2, 6 weeks after DPC sensitization. The sample's treatment or condition label, in plain terms: therapeutic diphenylcyclopropenone sensitization with weekly scalp DPC. Blood at each patch-test visit was drawn before the patch test was applied. Patients were eligible if aged 18 to 70, diagnosed with alopecia and judged suitable for DPC therapy, and pregnant patients were excluded. Total RNA was extracted from unfractionated whole blood that had been collected in Tempus Blood RNA tubes. This clonotype occurred a few times. Its antigen is not yet known. No base quality information exists; no much larger clone differs at one position. CDR1 and CDR2 (MNHEY, SVGAGI) derive from the germline V gene. V gives up 5 bases and J gives up 1 base, and the segment between their germline ends measures 15 bases. The CDR3 spans 15 residues, from the cysteine through the phenylalanine. The retained sequence is limited to the CDR3, 45 bases, with the frame set at the first base.

The study at large found these results: The number of TCRs above 1 in 1000 frequency did not change with DPC sensitization; there was no evidence of global repertoire structure alterations. Because every patient had alopecia, a presumed autoimmune disease, the patients' immune response might differ from that of healthy individuals. Significantly more large CDR3 similarity clusters were formed by expanded TCRs than by pre-sensitization or healthy control sets, consistent with antigen-driven responses. Patch test score was positively correlated with the number of PT1 expanded TCRs, with significance at thresholds 8, 16 and 32 but not at 4. Repeated subsampling changed both the strength of the expansion versus patch-test correlation and the threshold at which the correlation became significant.

The sequence is built from TRBV6-5 and TRBJ2-7; the D gene cannot be resolved reliably. Sequencing was performed on whole blood, taken in connection with sensitization to the hapten diphenylcyclopropenone (DPC). This TCR derives from a woman aged 18-29 years with alopecia areata. Some clones in this sample may be carry-over from other donors' samples. CDR3 loop: CASSREESISYEQYF. The nucleotide sequence reads as follows: TGTGCCAGCAGTCGAGAGGAAAGTATTTCCTACGAGCAGTACTTC.